This section outlines one T cell receptor beta chain sequence together with its context. The antigen this receptor binds is unknown. No quality values exist for individual bases; no much larger clone is one base distant. Collaborating institutions collected whole blood in K2EDTA tubes following their own protocols. For TCRbeta analysis, collaborators shipped samples as frozen whole blood, isolated PBMCs, or DNA extracted from either of those sample types. The data belong to a study of blood T cell repertoires in COVID-19 (dated by TCRdb to 2020 to 2021). The study in broad terms: Collaborator samples came from the United States, Italy and Spain and covered acute and convalescent phases of COVID-19. The material from the prospective study consisted of cDNA or gDNA derived from T cells, B-cell-depleted T cells, or PBMCs. Deeply sampled blood TCRbeta repertoires from subjects exposed to, actively infected with, or recovered from COVID-19 were included in the dataset. A freely available public database, intended as a resource for researchers studying the immune response to SARS-CoV-2, is where the repertoires were released. Samples came from the ongoing ImmuneRACE study (first 160 participants) plus 1,254 subjects from 6 global collaborators. Sample metadata almost always included a de-identified subject ID, COVID-19 status, age in years and sex. Where HLA class I and class II types were available, the types were taken from metadata supplied by the sample provider, not from assay-based typing. Overall study results and their limits: The amount of clinical and demographic metadata varied by source and participant and was provided uncurated.

The CDR3 contains 16 residues, cysteine and phenylalanine counted. Only CDR3 DNA is held: 48 bases, read in frame from base 1. The germline V end is reduced by 6 bases and the J end by 3 bases; junction bases left unmatched: 7. The germline V gene specifies MNHEY as CDR1 and SVGEGT as CDR2. TCRbeta CDR3 regions were amplified from genomic DNA by means of the immunoSEQ Assay, a bias-controlled multiplex PCR. In the source study's methods: Within the assay, amplification of reference gene primers was used to estimate how many nucleated cells each sample contained. Sequence reads were collapsed and filtered to measure the absolute abundance of every unique TCRbeta CDR3 rearrangement. For each sample, productive Simpson clonality was calculated as the square root of Simpson's diversity index over productive rearrangements. TCRdb mirrors the immuneACCESS table, restricted to in-frame sequences. Some clones are absent from its copies; in checked studies, under half trace to an unresolved V gene, and the reason for the others is unknown. V and J calls and clone size are copied from that table; D and trimming were computed from the DNA. The sample profile shows roughly 39,000 clones; almost 85% of them were found once. The ten largest clones represent 8.5% to 10% of the sample.

Sequences were obtained from peripheral blood. The chain uses TRBV6-2 or TRBV6-3 and TRBJ2-3; 12 central nucleotides agree with TRBD2. The TCR sequence derives from a human donor in a cohort sampled during active COVID-19. The CDR3 protein sequence reads: CASSHRTSGMTDTQYF. Read as DNA, the sequence is TGTGCCAGCAGCCATCGGACTAGCGGGATGACAGATACGCAGTATTTT.